Listed here is a single TCR beta chain. This entry comes from a study of T cells of healthy individuals. TCRdb recomputed calls from the 5' RACE reads with MiXCR, one row per CDR3 protein. The repertoire consists of 40,000 to 45,000 distinct CDR3 sequences, with about 4.5% occurring once and the leading ten covering more than 8%. The sequence was obtained from a human donor in good health.

Here the CDR3 reads CASSLGDRETQYF. The CDR3 DNA reads as TGTGCCAGCAGCTTGGGGGACCGGGAGACCCAGTACTTC. The chain employs TRBV11-3 and TRBJ2-5; D may correspond to TRBD1 or TRBD2 (5 bases each). Germline V gene lookup returns CDR1 SGHNT and CDR2 YENEEA. Trimming left V 3 bases short and J 5 bases short, with 10 bases between. The CDR3 runs 13 residues.